Listed below are T cell receptor beta chains from one sample, sequenced in a study of T cell responses to AZD1222 COVID-19 vaccine. Sequencing was performed with immunoSEQ multiplex PCR; in TCRdb, only in-frame clones are kept and a portion is missing. The sample lists about 150,000 clones, roughly nine tenths occurring once. Sequencing used peripheral blood, obtained 28 days after the second AZD1222 dose. The receptor set was obtained from an adult who received the AZD1222 COVID-19 vaccine. CDR3s include the opening cysteine and the closing phenylalanine or tryptophan. D genes are given only for firm matches. Part of the rows lack a size; the others show once, few, many or a class for expanded clones.

clone size	J gene	V gene	D gene	CDR3 protein	CDR3 DNA
.	TRBJ2-3	TRBV9	TRBD2	CASKQWRGGTDTQYF	TGTGCCAGCAAACAATGGCGGGGGGGAACAGATACGCAGTATTTT
few	TRBJ1-4	TRBV25-1	.	CASSVQGGNEKLFF	TGTGCCAGCAGTGTACAAGGCGGTAATGAAAAACTGTTTTTT
.	TRBJ2-7	TRBV19	TRBD2	CASSWGLAETYEQYF	TGTGCCAGTAGTTGGGGACTAGCGGAGACCTACGAGCAGTACTTC
once	TRBJ2-1	TRBV24-1	.	CATSDVVVTEQFF	TGTGCCACCAGTGACGTTGTAGTGACTGAGCAGTTCTTC
.	TRBJ2-3	TRBV7-2	.	CASSLLDTQYF	TGTGCCAGCAGCTTGCTGGATACGCAGTATTTT
.	TRBJ2-7	TRBV7-2	.	CASSLVHGNSYEQYF	TGTGCCAGCAGCTTAGTACACGGGAACTCCTACGAGCAGTACTTC
.	TRBJ1-5	TRBV9	.	CASSSEGSRPQHF	TGTGCCAGCAGCAGCGAGGGGAGCCGGCCCCAGCATTTT
.	TRBJ1-5	TRBV2	TRBD1	CASRRGQSGQPQHF	TGTGCCAGCAGAAGGGGACAGTCAGGTCAGCCCCAGCATTTT
.	TRBJ2-7	TRBV10-3	.	CAISDFSGAGKSYEQYF	TGTGCCATCAGTGATTTTTCGGGGGCCGGGAAGTCCTACGAGCAGTACTTC
.	TRBJ2-7	TRBV29-1	TRBD1	CSVRAGGFDEQYF	TGCAGCGTTCGGGCAGGGGGTTTTGACGAGCAGTACTTC
.	TRBJ1-3	TRBV7-2	.	CASSLDNSRNTIYF	TGTGCCAGCAGCTTAGATAACTCCCGAAACACCATATATTTT
.	TRBJ2-2	TRBV9	TRBD2	CASSVTSGGTGELFF	TGTGCCAGCAGCGTAACTAGCGGGGGGACCGGGGAGCTGTTTTTT
.	TRBJ2-3	TRBV3-1/TRBV3-2	TRBD2	CASSPRLAGGFTDTQYF	TGTGCCAGCAGCCCGAGACTAGCGGGGGGGTTCACAGATACGCAGTATTTT
.	TRBJ2-7	TRBV6-6	TRBD2	CASSYSVAGYEQYF	TGTGCCAGCAGTTACTCGGTAGCGGGCTACGAGCAGTACTTC
.	TRBJ2-1	TRBV28	TRBD2	CASSFGLAGGPFENEQFF	TGTGCCAGCAGTTTCGGACTAGCGGGAGGGCCGTTCGAAAATGAGCAGTTCTTC
.	TRBJ2-3	TRBV9	TRBD1	CASSPWDRVTDTQYF	TGTGCCAGCAGCCCCTGGGACAGGGTGACAGATACGCAGTATTTT
.	TRBJ2-4	TRBV27	TRBD2	CASSLGGVVKNIQYF	TGTGCCAGCAGTTTAGGGGGGGTTGTCAAAAACATTCAGTACTTC
many	TRBJ2-2	TRBV4-2	TRBD2	CASSQDSRGGNFEFF	TGTGCCAGCAGCCAAGATAGCCGGGGGGGCAATTTCGAGTTTTTT